The clone carrying this TCR beta chain has more than one count but fewer than ten. What it binds is unknown. The data were obtained in a study of CD8 T cells in ankylosing spondylitis. TCRdb re-analysed the 5' RACE reads in MiXCR, keeping a single row per CDR3 protein. The repertoire holds about 390,000 distinct CDR3 sequences, with around 20% as singletons. Overall study results and limits: What seemed typical of ankylosing spondylitis blood was a TCR beta motif built from about 8 highly homologous variants.

This clonotype originated in a male donor with ankylosing spondylitis. Material for sequencing was blood, either unsorted or a sorted T cell fraction (not recorded which).

The chain's CDR3 is CASGQKGGVETQYF. Here the CDR3 DNA reads TGTGCCAGCGGGCAAAAGGGAGGCGTCGAGACCCAGTACTTC. The rearrangement links TRBV6-2 or TRBV6-3 to TRBJ2-5; D might be TRBD2 (6 bases). V lost 8 bases and J lost 5, with 18 bases in between. CDR3 length: 14 residues. CDR1 is MNHEY, CDR2 SVGEGT, per germline.